The rows below give T cell receptor beta chains drawn from one sample of a study of cytomegalovirus exposure and HLA in healthy donors. TCRdb's copy holds only in-frame clones and misses some; the assay was immunoSEQ multiplex PCR. The data contain about 93,000 clones, about four fifths of them singletons. Sequenced: PBMCs. All receptors derive from a man aged 25-45 years in good health and CMV-seronegative. CDR3s include the opening cysteine and the closing phenylalanine or tryptophan. The D gene is left open where the match is weak. Rows give clone size only sometimes, using once, few, many, or a class for an expanded clone.

clone_size: .; v_call: TRBV28; j_call: TRBJ1-5; d_call: TRBD1; cdr3_aa: CASSSWGQGSQPQHF; cdr3_nt: TGTGCCAGCAGTTCATGGGGACAGGGAAGTCAGCCCCAGCATTTT
clone_size: .; v_call: TRBV5-1; j_call: TRBJ2-1; d_call: TRBD2; cdr3_aa: CASSLGLAGGAYNEQFF; cdr3_nt: TGCGCCAGCAGCTTGGGACTAGCGGGAGGCGCCTACAATGAGCAGTTCTTC
clone_size: .; v_call: TRBV4-1; j_call: TRBJ2-3; d_call: TRBD2; cdr3_aa: CASSQVLAGSVDTQYF; cdr3_nt: TGCGCCAGCAGCCAAGTGCTAGCGGGATCGGTAGATACGCAGTATTTT
clone_size: once; v_call: TRBV29-1; j_call: TRBJ2-7; d_call: .; cdr3_aa: CSVEGIGDEQYF; cdr3_nt: TGCAGCGTGGAAGGTATAGGGGACGAGCAGTACTTC
clone_size: .; v_call: TRBV2; j_call: TRBJ2-7; d_call: .; cdr3_aa: CAIQAPYEQYF; cdr3_nt: TGTGCCATCCAAGCCCCCTACGAGCAGTACTTC
clone_size: once; v_call: TRBV25-1; j_call: TRBJ2-5; d_call: .; cdr3_aa: CASSDLWAQPETQYF; cdr3_nt: TGTGCCAGCAGTGATCTTTGGGCACAGCCGGAGACCCAGTACTTC
clone_size: .; v_call: TRBV27; j_call: TRBJ2-7; d_call: .; cdr3_aa: CASWYAGQNNEQYF; cdr3_nt: TGTGCCAGCTGGTATGCGGGACAGAACAACGAGCAGTACTTC
clone_size: .; v_call: TRBV28; j_call: TRBJ1-5; d_call: .; cdr3_aa: CASSFLDTHNQPQHF; cdr3_nt: TGTGCCAGCAGTTTCTTGGACACTCACAATCAGCCCCAGCATTTT
clone_size: .; v_call: TRBV30; j_call: TRBJ2-7; d_call: .; cdr3_aa: CAWSGGGTLRRQYF; cdr3_nt: TGTGCCTGGAGTGGTGGAGGGACTCTTCGCCGGCAGTACTTC
clone_size: .; v_call: TRBV13; j_call: TRBJ1-4; d_call: .; cdr3_aa: CASSPRGLTEKLFF; cdr3_nt: TGTGCCAGCAGCCCGCGGGGACTTACTGAAAAACTGTTTTTT
clone_size: .; v_call: TRBV30; j_call: TRBJ2-7; d_call: .; cdr3_aa: CAWGPTYEQYF; cdr3_nt: TGTGCCTGGGGGCCTACCTACGAGCAGTACTTC
clone_size: once; v_call: TRBV6-5; j_call: TRBJ1-1; d_call: .; cdr3_aa: CASSYSTRNTEAFF; cdr3_nt: TGTGCCAGCAGTTACTCGACTAGGAACACTGAAGCTTTCTTT
clone_size: .; v_call: TRBV5-6; j_call: TRBJ2-5; d_call: .; cdr3_aa: CASSLVAAQETQYF; cdr3_nt: TGTGCCAGCAGCTTGGTGGCAGCGCAAGAGACCCAGTACTTC
clone_size: .; v_call: TRBV9; j_call: TRBJ2-1; d_call: TRBD2; cdr3_aa: CASSVGLAGGNEQFF; cdr3_nt: TGTGCCAGCAGCGTCGGACTAGCGGGAGGCAATGAGCAGTTCTTC
clone_size: .; v_call: TRBV7-6; j_call: TRBJ2-5; d_call: TRBD2; cdr3_aa: CASSWEGGETQYF; cdr3_nt: TGTGCCAGCAGTTGGGAGGGCGGGGAGACCCAGTACTTC
clone_size: once; v_call: TRBV7-3; j_call: TRBJ2-3; d_call: .; cdr3_aa: CASSPSGVAKPPDTQYF; cdr3_nt: TGTGCCAGCAGCCCCTCAGGGGTAGCTAAGCCGCCAGATACGCAGTATTTT
clone_size: .; v_call: TRBV2; j_call: TRBJ2-2; d_call: .; cdr3_aa: CASSGQISGAGELFF; cdr3_nt: TGTGCCAGCAGTGGGCAAATTTCAGGCGCCGGGGAGCTGTTTTTT
clone_size: few; v_call: TRBV6-4; j_call: TRBJ2-3; d_call: .; cdr3_aa: CASSDGPGGSTDTQYF; cdr3_nt: TGTGCCAGCAGTGACGGCCCGGGGGGCAGCACAGATACGCAGTATTTT
clone_size: .; v_call: TRBV2; j_call: TRBJ2-7; d_call: TRBD1; cdr3_aa: CASSGGTGENEQYF; cdr3_nt: TGTGCCAGCTCGGGAGGGACAGGGGAGAACGAGCAGTACTTC
clone_size: .; v_call: TRBV5-1; j_call: TRBJ2-2; d_call: .; cdr3_aa: CASSLAVSNTGELFF; cdr3_nt: TGCGCCAGCAGCTTGGCCGTGTCGAACACCGGGGAGCTGTTTTTT
clone_size: .; v_call: TRBV5-4; j_call: TRBJ2-2; d_call: TRBD2; cdr3_aa: CASRPLAANTGELFF; cdr3_nt: TGTGCCAGCAGGCCCCTAGCGGCGAACACCGGGGAGCTGTTTTTT
clone_size: once; v_call: TRBV29-1; j_call: TRBJ2-7; d_call: .; cdr3_aa: CSAPGPRGEQYF; cdr3_nt: TGCAGCGCCCCGGGTCCTAGAGGCGAGCAGTACTTC
clone_size: .; v_call: TRBV6-5; j_call: TRBJ2-6; d_call: .; cdr3_aa: CASSYSGANVLTF; cdr3_nt: TGTGCCAGCAGTTATAGTGGGGCCAACGTCCTGACTTTC
clone_size: .; v_call: TRBV25-1; j_call: TRBJ1-1; d_call: .; cdr3_aa: CASSPGRKGGEAFF; cdr3_nt: TGTGCCAGTTCCCCGGGAAGGAAAGGAGGTGAAGCTTTCTTT
clone_size: .; v_call: TRBV30; j_call: TRBJ2-3; d_call: TRBD2; cdr3_aa: CATRTSGDTQYF; cdr3_nt: TGTGCCACCCGGACTAGCGGTGATACGCAGTATTTT
clone_size: .; v_call: TRBV5-6; j_call: TRBJ2-7; d_call: .; cdr3_aa: CASSLLGPSSYEQYF; cdr3_nt: TGTGCCAGCAGCCTACTGGGCCCAAGCTCCTACGAGCAGTACTTC
clone_size: .; v_call: TRBV27; j_call: TRBJ1-4; d_call: TRBD1; cdr3_aa: CASGDSKGEKLFF; cdr3_nt: TGTGCCAGCGGGGACAGCAAGGGGGAAAAACTGTTTTTT
clone_size: .; v_call: TRBV6-4; j_call: TRBJ1-1; d_call: .; cdr3_aa: CASSDSRAENTEAFF; cdr3_nt: TGTGCCAGCAGTGACTCGCGGGCCGAGAACACTGAAGCTTTCTTT
clone_size: .; v_call: TRBV30; j_call: TRBJ2-5; d_call: .; cdr3_aa: CAWNPGRVETQYF; cdr3_nt: TGTGCCTGGAACCCGGGTCGGGTTGAGACCCAGTACTTC
clone_size: .; v_call: TRBV30; j_call: TRBJ1-5; d_call: .; cdr3_aa: CAWSEAFNQPQHF; cdr3_nt: TGTGCCTGGAGTGAAGCCTTCAATCAGCCCCAGCATTTT
clone_size: .; v_call: TRBV2; j_call: TRBJ2-5; d_call: .; cdr3_aa: CASRTDQETQYF; cdr3_nt: TGTGCCAGTAGGACAGACCAAGAGACCCAGTACTTC
clone_size: .; v_call: TRBV5-1; j_call: TRBJ2-7; d_call: .; cdr3_aa: CASSSPGDIYEQYF; cdr3_nt: TGCGCCAGCAGCTCCCCGGGGGATATCTACGAGCAGTACTTC
clone_size: .; v_call: TRBV19; j_call: TRBJ2-7; d_call: .; cdr3_aa: CASSGLAVSEQYF; cdr3_nt: TGTGCCAGTAGTGGGCTAGCCGTCTCCGAGCAGTACTTC
clone_size: few; v_call: TRBV19; j_call: TRBJ1-1; d_call: TRBD1; cdr3_aa: CASSPWDSSAEAFF; cdr3_nt: TGTGCCAGTAGCCCATGGGACAGCAGTGCTGAAGCTTTCTTT
clone_size: .; v_call: TRBV7-2; j_call: TRBJ2-6; d_call: .; cdr3_aa: CASSLRGSGANVLTF; cdr3_nt: TGTGCCAGCAGCTTGCGGGGCTCTGGGGCCAACGTCCTGACTTTC